The 9 T cell receptor beta chains below come from one sample, sequenced in a study of T cells in localized non-small cell lung cancer. Profiling relied on immunoSEQ multiplex PCR, and the TCRdb table lists in-frame clones only, not all of them. The data hold some 52,000 clones, with 60% to 85% observed a single time. Specimen: PBMCs, collected before any cancer treatment. The receptor set was obtained from a woman aged 35-75 years with stage II lung adenocarcinoma.

This clone was counted many times. The chain combines TRBV11-3 with TRBJ2-1, with TRBD2 as a possible D gene (7 bases). Trimming removed 5 bases at V and 10 bases at J, with 18 bases between. Germline lookup yields CDR1 SGHNT and CDR2 YENEEA. The CDR3 runs to 14 residues. CDR3 protein: CASSLDGQTSEQFF. The CDR3 DNA follows: TGTGCCAGCAGCCTGGACGGACAGACTAGCGAGCAGTTCTTC.

This sequence joins TRBV7-8 and TRBJ2-3, with a weak D call TRBD2 (7 bases). Trimming cost V 7 bases and J 1 base, with 12 bases left between them. Looked up from germline, CDR1 is SGHVS and CDR2 is FQNEAQ. CDR3 length: 14 residues. The CDR3 sequence is CASNRGGRTDTQYF. The CDR3 region has the DNA TGTGCCAGCAACCGCGGGGGCCGCACAGATACGCAGTATTTT.

This CDR3 is CASRRRDRGNTGELFF. CDR3 DNA sequence: TGTGCCAGCAGACGCCGGGACAGGGGTAACACCGGGGAGCTGTTTTTT. J is TRBJ2-2 and V is TRBV11-2; 10 bases map to TRBD1. Germline V gives CDR1 SGHAT, CDR2 FQNNGV. V lost 6 bases and J lost 2; bases outside the gene matches: 6. The CDR3 sequence is 16 residues long. The variable domain in full, with the rest retrieved from reference TRBV11-2 and TRBJ2-2, is EAGVAQSPRYKIIEKRQSVAFWCNPISGHATLYWYQQILGQGPKLLIQFQNNGVVDDSQLPKDRFSAERLKGVDSTLKIQPAKLEDSAVYLCASRRRDRGNTGELFFGEGSRLTVL.

This clone occurred a few times. This sequence joins TRBV7-9 and TRBJ2-5; D is possibly TRBD1 or TRBD2 (5 bases each). The J call is uncertain, as TRBJ2-7 better fits the DNA end. Germline V gives CDR1 SEHNR, CDR2 FQNEAQ (reference sequence). There are 18 residues in the CDR3. The CDR3 coding sequence is TGTGCCAGCAGCTCCCACTCCGGGACGGCCGAAAGGGTCTACGAGCAGTACTTC. This codes for CASSSHSGTAERVYEQYF.

CDR3 nucleotide sequence: TGTGCCATCAGTGAGTCCTTCGGGGCCGGGGGCTATGGCTACACCTTC. Protein sequence: CAISESFGAGGYGYTF. The J gene is TRBJ1-2, the V gene TRBV10-3; tentatively, D is TRBD1 (5 bases). CDR1 and CDR2 (germline): ENHRY, SYGVKD. The CDR3 runs 16 residues. Trimming took 0 bases from V and 4 from J, leaving 15 bases between them.

CDR3 amino acids: CASSMEGQANYEQYF. As DNA, the CDR3 is TGTGCCAGTAGTATGGAGGGACAGGCTAACTACGAGCAGTACTTC. The gene calls are TRBV19 and TRBJ2-7, with TRBD1 matching over 8 bases. This CDR3 is 15 amino acids long. From germline, CDR1 is LNHDA and CDR2 SQIVND (reference sequence). V was clipped by 3 bases and J by 3 bases; unmatched bases: 7. Complete variable domain (other parts from reference TRBV19 and TRBJ2-7): DGGITQSPKYLFRKEGQNVTLSCEQNLNHDAMYWYRQDPGQGLRLIYYSQIVNDFQKGDIAEGYSVSREKKESFPLTVTSAQKNPTAFYLCASSMEGQANYEQYFGPGTRLTVT.

The CDR3 DNA follows: TGTGCCAGCAGTGATCGCAGGGGCGAGACTGAAGCTTTCTTT. Translated, it gives CASSDRRGETEAFF. The chain recombines TRBV6-1 with TRBJ1-1, with a possible D match to TRBD1 (6 bases). The germline V gene has CDR1 MNHNS and CDR2 SASEGT. CDR3 size: 14 residues. Trimming removed 3 bases from V and 5 bases from J, with 13 bases in between.

The V and J genes are TRBV29-1 and TRBJ2-4; D is possibly TRBD1 (5 bases). V was trimmed by 0 bases and J by 9 bases, leaving 15 bases between them. This CDR3 has 14 amino acids. The germline CDR1 and CDR2 sequences are SQVTM and ANQGSEA. As DNA, the CDR3 is TGCAGCGTTGAAGATCTGGGGCCAAGAGGCATTCAGTACTTC. The encoded protein is CSVEDLGPRGIQYF.

The genes are TRBV6-5 and TRBJ1-1; 9 bases are shared with TRBD1. The V gene's germline CDR1 is MNHEY and CDR2 SVGAGI. V gave up 2 bases and J gave up 4 bases; unmatched junction bases: 5. The CDR3 consists of 15 residues. The CDR3 sequence is CASSYAQGAPTEAFF. The CDR3 nucleotides read TGTGCCAGCAGTTACGCACAGGGGGCCCCCACTGAAGCTTTCTTT.